Listed below are T cell receptor beta chains from one sample, sequenced in a study of cytomegalovirus exposure and HLA in healthy donors. Method: immunoSEQ multiplex PCR; TCRdb's copy keeps in-frame clones and lacks some. The sample has about 100,000 clones; approximately 72% are singletons. Input material: PBMCs. The receptors come from a male donor in good health and CMV-seropositive. Each CDR3 is given with its conserved first and last residue. Fields, in order: CDR3 protein, CDR3 DNA, V gene, J gene, clone size, D gene. D genes are given only for firm matches. Size values are once, few and many counts, or a class for expanded clones, and some rows have none.

CDR3: CASSSRTGTRLAGYNEQFF
DNA: TGTGCCAGCAGCTCCCGGACAGGGACGAGACTAGCGGGCTACAATGAGCAGTTCTTC
V: TRBV7-9
J: TRBJ2-1
size: NA
D: TRBD2

CDR3: CASSASLDREAFF
DNA: TGTGCCAGTAGTGCAAGCTTGGACAGGGAAGCTTTCTTT
V: TRBV19
J: TRBJ1-1
size: once
D: TRBD1

CDR3: CASSTSGDSYEQYF
DNA: TGTGCCAGCAGTACTAGCGGGGACTCCTACGAGCAGTACTTC
V: TRBV27
J: TRBJ2-7
size: NA
D: TRBD2

CDR3: CASSTGTPYEQYF
DNA: TGTGCCAGCAGTACCGGGACACCCTACGAGCAGTACTTC
V: TRBV6-6
J: TRBJ2-7
size: NA
D: NA

CDR3: CASSPLRDNEQFF
DNA: TGTGCCAGCAGTCCTCTCAGGGACAATGAGCAGTTCTTC
V: TRBV27
J: TRBJ2-1
size: NA
D: NA

CDR3: CAWRTGLQGTEAFF
DNA: TGTGCCTGGAGGACAGGGTTGCAAGGAACTGAAGCTTTCTTT
V: TRBV30
J: TRBJ1-1
size: NA
D: TRBD1

CDR3: CASSMSSGGMTDTQYF
DNA: TGTGCCAGTAGTATGTCTAGCGGGGGGATGACAGATACGCAGTATTTT
V: TRBV19
J: TRBJ2-3
size: NA
D: TRBD2

CDR3: CASSLGQASNQPQHF
DNA: TGTGCCAGCAGCCTGGGACAGGCGAGCAATCAGCCCCAGCATTTT
V: TRBV28
J: TRBJ1-5
size: NA
D: TRBD1

CDR3: CASSWTAGGRNSPLHF
DNA: TGTGCCAGCAGCTGGACGGCAGGGGGCCGGAATTCACCCCTCCACTTT
V: TRBV7-8
J: TRBJ1-6
size: NA
D: TRBD1

CDR3: CASSYEWAWPEAFF
DNA: TGTGCCAGCAGTTACGAGTGGGCCTGGCCCGAAGCTTTCTTT
V: TRBV6-5
J: TRBJ1-1
size: few
D: NA

CDR3: CASSYSSGITEAFF
DNA: TGTGCCAGCAGTTACTCTTCGGGAATTACTGAAGCTTTCTTT
V: TRBV6-5
J: TRBJ1-1
size: NA
D: NA

CDR3: CVSSSGQLTNYGYTF
DNA: TGCGTCAGCAGCTCGGGACAGCTTACTAACTATGGCTACACCTTC
V: TRBV4-1
J: TRBJ1-2
size: NA
D: TRBD1

CDR3: CASSEGYGGAVDTQYF
DNA: TGTGCCAGCAGTGAAGGGTACGGGGGGGCCGTAGATACGCAGTATTTT
V: TRBV6-1
J: TRBJ2-3
size: NA
D: TRBD2

CDR3: CASSARDNQETQYF
DNA: TGCGCCAGCAGCGCCCGGGACAACCAAGAGACCCAGTACTTC
V: TRBV4-3
J: TRBJ2-5
size: NA
D: NA

CDR3: CASTTGTGNYGYTF
DNA: TGTGCCAGCACCACCGGGACAGGGAACTATGGCTACACCTTC
V: TRBV6-6
J: TRBJ1-2
size: NA
D: TRBD1

CDR3: CAWGQTGSGELFF
DNA: TGTGCCTGGGGACAAACAGGGTCCGGGGAGCTGTTTTTT
V: TRBV30
J: TRBJ2-2
size: NA
D: NA

CDR3: CASTSSGGAGGLNEQFF
DNA: TGTGCCAGCACCTCATCCGGGGGGGCGGGGGGGCTCAATGAGCAGTTCTTC
V: TRBV11-3
J: TRBJ2-1
size: NA
D: TRBD2

CDR3: CASSDYSGANNEQFF
DNA: TGTGCCAGCAGTGACTATAGCGGGGCTAACAATGAGCAGTTCTTC
V: TRBV25-1
J: TRBJ2-1
size: once
D: TRBD2

CDR3: CAWSATGLVYGYTF
DNA: TGTGCCTGGAGTGCGACAGGATTGGTCTATGGCTACACCTTC
V: TRBV30
J: TRBJ1-2
size: NA
D: NA

CDR3: CASSPSRDTNYGYTF
DNA: TGTGCCAGCAGCCCGTCCCGGGATACTAACTATGGCTACACCTTC
V: TRBV16
J: TRBJ1-2
size: NA
D: NA

CDR3: CASTQHRSRGQTQYF
DNA: TGTGCCAGCACCCAACACCGCTCCAGGGGTCAGACCCAGTACTTC
V: TRBV6-5
J: TRBJ2-5
size: few
D: NA

CDR3: CASSGVYNSPLHF
DNA: TGTGCCAGCTCCGGGGTCTATAATTCACCCCTCCACTTT
V: TRBV28
J: TRBJ1-6
size: NA
D: NA

CDR3: CASTPIGQYEQYF
DNA: TGTGCCAGCACTCCAATCGGACAGTACGAGCAGTACTTC
V: TRBV28
J: TRBJ2-7
size: NA
D: NA

CDR3: CSVDRGGEQYF
DNA: TGCAGCGTTGACAGGGGAGGGGAGCAGTACTTC
V: TRBV29-1
J: TRBJ2-7
size: NA
D: NA

CDR3: CASSYSGAGQGNSPLHF
DNA: TGTGCCAGCAGTTACTCGGGCGCGGGACAGGGGAATTCACCCCTCCACTTT
V: TRBV11-3
J: TRBJ1-6
size: NA
D: TRBD1

CDR3: CASSSFPGQSYEQYF
DNA: TGTGCCAGCAGCTCCTTCCCGGGACAGTCCTACGAGCAGTACTTC
V: TRBV11-2
J: TRBJ2-7
size: NA
D: TRBD1

CDR3: CASSQVTGGVEKLFF
DNA: TGCGCCAGCAGCCAAGTAACAGGGGGCGTTGAAAAACTGTTTTTT
V: TRBV4-1
J: TRBJ1-4
size: NA
D: TRBD1

CDR3: CASSSPGQGFGANVLTF
DNA: TGTGCCAGCAGCTCCCCGGGACAGGGGTTTGGGGCCAACGTCCTGACTTTC
V: TRBV5-6
J: TRBJ2-6
size: NA
D: TRBD1

CDR3: CASSHPGRLQGVDF
DNA: TGTGCCAGCAGCCATCCCGGTAGGCTACAGGGGGTGGACTTT
V: TRBV28
J: TRBJ1-6
size: NA
D: TRBD1

CDR3: CASSEAFSGGVAFF
DNA: TGTGCCAGCAGTGAAGCGTTCTCCGGGGGGGTAGCTTTCTTT
V: TRBV2
J: TRBJ1-1
size: NA
D: NA

CDR3: CASTWGLPGEKLFF
DNA: TGTGCCAGCACCTGGGGCCTCCCGGGTGAAAAACTGTTTTTT
V: TRBV6-1
J: TRBJ1-4
size: NA
D: NA

CDR3: CASSLSGGYTF
DNA: TGTGCCAGCAGCTTATCTGGCGGCTACACCTTC
V: TRBV7-2
J: TRBJ1-2
size: few
D: NA

CDR3: CASTASGGRNSPLHF
DNA: TGTGCCAGCACGGCTTCGGGGGGTCGTAATTCACCCCTCCACTTT
V: TRBV25-1
J: TRBJ1-6
size: NA
D: NA

CDR3: CASSLGQGSFYEQYF
DNA: TGTGCCAGCAGCTTGGGACAGGGATCATTCTACGAGCAGTACTTC
V: TRBV5-6
J: TRBJ2-7
size: NA
D: TRBD1

CDR3: CASSYSAANTGELFF
DNA: TGTGCCAGCAGTTACTCGGCCGCGAACACCGGGGAGCTGTTTTTT
V: TRBV6-6
J: TRBJ2-2
size: many
D: NA

CDR3: CASSNRGTGNTIYF
DNA: TGTGCCAGCAGCAACAGGGGCACTGGAAACACCATATATTTT
V: TRBV5-4
J: TRBJ1-3
size: NA
D: TRBD1

CDR3: CASSFDRGDYGYTF
DNA: TGTGCCAGCAGCTTTGACAGGGGGGACTATGGCTACACCTTC
V: TRBV5-4
J: TRBJ1-2
size: NA
D: TRBD1

CDR3: CASRVDRGHTEAFF
DNA: TGTGCCAGCAGGGTAGACAGGGGGCACACTGAAGCTTTCTTT
V: TRBV6-5
J: TRBJ1-1
size: NA
D: TRBD1

CDR3: CASSLEGLVTDTQYF
DNA: TGTGCCAGCAGCTTAGAGGGACTAGTCACGGATACGCAGTATTTT
V: TRBV11-1
J: TRBJ2-3
size: NA
D: TRBD2

CDR3: CASSAQTGDEKLFF
DNA: TGCGCCAGCAGCGCACAAACAGGGGATGAAAAACTGTTTTTT
V: TRBV5-1
J: TRBJ1-4
size: few
D: TRBD1

CDR3: CASSPRGRPNTGELFF
DNA: TGTGCCAGCAGCCCCAGGGGGCGGCCGAACACCGGGGAGCTGTTTTTT
V: TRBV7-8
J: TRBJ2-2
size: NA
D: TRBD1

CDR3: CAWSAGLEYNEQFF
DNA: TGTGCCTGGAGCGCGGGGCTAGAATACAATGAGCAGTTCTTC
V: TRBV30
J: TRBJ2-1
size: NA
D: NA

CDR3: CASSPTGDSYNEQFF
DNA: TGCGCCAGCAGCCCGACAGGGGACTCCTACAATGAGCAGTTCTTC
V: TRBV4-3
J: TRBJ2-1
size: NA
D: TRBD1

CDR3: CASSSPSARASGYEQYF
DNA: TGTGCCAGCAGTTCCCCCAGTGCCAGGGCGTCCGGCTACGAGCAGTACTTC
V: TRBV28
J: TRBJ2-7
size: NA
D: NA

CDR3: CASRSLAGGRSRNEQFF
DNA: TGTGCCAGCAGGTCCTTAGCGGGGGGCCGCAGTCGCAATGAGCAGTTCTTC
V: TRBV2
J: TRBJ2-1
size: NA
D: TRBD2

CDR3: CASTIRRGTEAFF
DNA: TGTGCCAGCACTATAAGACGGGGTACTGAAGCTTTCTTT
V: TRBV13
J: TRBJ1-1
size: NA
D: NA